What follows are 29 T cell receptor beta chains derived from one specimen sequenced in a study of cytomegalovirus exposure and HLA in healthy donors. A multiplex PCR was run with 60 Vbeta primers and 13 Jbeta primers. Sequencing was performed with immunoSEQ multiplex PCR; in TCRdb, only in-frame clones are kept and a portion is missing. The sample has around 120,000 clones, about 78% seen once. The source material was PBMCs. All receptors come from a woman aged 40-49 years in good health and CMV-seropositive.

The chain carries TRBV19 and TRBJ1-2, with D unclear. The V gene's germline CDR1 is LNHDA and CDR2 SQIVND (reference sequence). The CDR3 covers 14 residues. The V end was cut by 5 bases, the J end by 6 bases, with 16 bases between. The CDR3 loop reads CASSEVGRGDGYTF. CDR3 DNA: TGTGCCAGTAGTGAGGTAGGGCGCGGGGATGGCTACACCTTC. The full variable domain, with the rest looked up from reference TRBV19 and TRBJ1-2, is DGGITQSPKYLFRKEGQNVTLSCEQNLNHDAMYWYRQDPGQGLRLIYYSQIVNDFQKGDIAEGYSVSREKKESFPLTVTSAQKNPTAFYLCASSEVGRGDGYTFGSGTRLTVV.

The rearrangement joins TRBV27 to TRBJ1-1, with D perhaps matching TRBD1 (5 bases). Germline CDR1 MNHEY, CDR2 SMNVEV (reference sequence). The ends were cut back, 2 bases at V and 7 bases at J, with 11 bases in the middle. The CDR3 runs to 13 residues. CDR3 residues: CASSLTTGYEAFF. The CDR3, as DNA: TGTGCCAGCAGTTTAACCACAGGATATGAAGCTTTCTTT.

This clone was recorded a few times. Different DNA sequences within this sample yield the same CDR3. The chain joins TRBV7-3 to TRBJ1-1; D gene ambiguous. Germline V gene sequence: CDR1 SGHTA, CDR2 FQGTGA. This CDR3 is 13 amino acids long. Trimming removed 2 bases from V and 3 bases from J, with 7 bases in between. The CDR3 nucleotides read TGTGCCAGCAGCTTATCAGTTGACACTGAAGCTTTCTTT. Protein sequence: CASSLSVDTEAFF.

In DNA, the CDR3 is TGTGCCAGCAGTTCGAGCGGAACCTACAATGAGCAGTTCTTC. It translates to CASSSSGTYNEQFF. The rearrangement joins TRBV27 to TRBJ2-1; D is perhaps TRBD2 (5 bases). Trimming pared 4 bases from V and 2 bases from J, leaving 9 bases between. Germline-derived CDR1 and CDR2 are MNHEY and SMNVEV (reference sequence). This CDR3 is 14 amino acids long.

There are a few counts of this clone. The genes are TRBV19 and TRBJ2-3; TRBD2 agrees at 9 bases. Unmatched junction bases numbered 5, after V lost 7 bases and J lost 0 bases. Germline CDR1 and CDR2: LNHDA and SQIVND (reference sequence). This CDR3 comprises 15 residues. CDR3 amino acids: CASTLAGQSTDTQYF. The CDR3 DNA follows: TGTGCCAGTACCCTAGCGGGGCAAAGCACAGATACGCAGTATTTT.

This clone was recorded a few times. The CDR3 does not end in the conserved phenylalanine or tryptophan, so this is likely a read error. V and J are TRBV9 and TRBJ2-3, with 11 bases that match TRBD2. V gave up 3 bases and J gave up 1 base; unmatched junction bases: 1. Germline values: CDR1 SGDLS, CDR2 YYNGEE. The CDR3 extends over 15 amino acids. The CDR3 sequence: CASSDSGGGTDTQYV. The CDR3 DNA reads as TGTGCCAGCAGCGATAGCGGGGGGGGCACAGATACGCAGTATGTT.

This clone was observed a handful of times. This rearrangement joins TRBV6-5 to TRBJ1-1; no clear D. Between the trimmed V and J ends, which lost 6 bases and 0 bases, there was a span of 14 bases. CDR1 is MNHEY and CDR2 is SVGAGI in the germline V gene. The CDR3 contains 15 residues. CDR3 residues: CASSSTASVNTEAFF. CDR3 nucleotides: TGTGCCAGCAGCTCCACTGCGAGTGTGAACACTGAAGCTTTCTTT.

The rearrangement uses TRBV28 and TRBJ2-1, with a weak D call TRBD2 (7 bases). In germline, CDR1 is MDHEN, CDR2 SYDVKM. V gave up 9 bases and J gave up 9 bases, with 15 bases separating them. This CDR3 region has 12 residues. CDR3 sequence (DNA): TGTGCCAGTTCATGGGGGGGGCGTGAGCAGTTCTTC. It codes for CASSWGGREQFF.

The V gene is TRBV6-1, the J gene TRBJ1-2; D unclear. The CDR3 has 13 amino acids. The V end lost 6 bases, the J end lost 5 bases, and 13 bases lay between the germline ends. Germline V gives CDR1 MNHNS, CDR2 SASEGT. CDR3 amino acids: CASSTGIQYGYTF. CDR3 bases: TGTGCCAGCAGCACCGGGATTCAATATGGCTACACCTTC.

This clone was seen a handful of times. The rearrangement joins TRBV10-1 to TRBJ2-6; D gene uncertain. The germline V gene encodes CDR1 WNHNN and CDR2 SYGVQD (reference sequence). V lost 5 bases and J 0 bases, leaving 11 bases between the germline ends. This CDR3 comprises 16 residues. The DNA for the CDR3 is TGCGCCAGCAGTTCAGAGGAAGGCTCTGGGGCCAACGTCCTGACTTTC. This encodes CASSSEEGSGANVLTF.

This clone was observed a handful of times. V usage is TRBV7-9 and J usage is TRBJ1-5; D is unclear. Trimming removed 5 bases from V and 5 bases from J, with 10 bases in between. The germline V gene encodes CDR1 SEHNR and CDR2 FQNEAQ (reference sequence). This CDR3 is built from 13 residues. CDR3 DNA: TGTGCCAGCAGCCCGAACGGGGATCAGCCCCAGCATTTT. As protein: CASSPNGDQPQHF.

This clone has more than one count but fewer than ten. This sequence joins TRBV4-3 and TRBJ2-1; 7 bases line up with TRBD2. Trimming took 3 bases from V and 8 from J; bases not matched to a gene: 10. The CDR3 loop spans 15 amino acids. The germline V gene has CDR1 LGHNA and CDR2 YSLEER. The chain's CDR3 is CASSQEKAGSHEQFF. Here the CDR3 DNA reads TGCGCCAGCAGCCAGGAGAAAGCGGGGTCCCATGAGCAGTTCTTC.

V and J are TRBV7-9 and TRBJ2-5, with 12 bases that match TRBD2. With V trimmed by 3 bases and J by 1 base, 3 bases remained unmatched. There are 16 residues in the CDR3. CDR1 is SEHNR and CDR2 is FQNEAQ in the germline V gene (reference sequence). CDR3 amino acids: CASSFTSGGIQETQYF. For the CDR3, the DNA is TGTGCCAGCAGCTTTACTAGCGGGGGGATCCAAGAGACCCAGTACTTC.

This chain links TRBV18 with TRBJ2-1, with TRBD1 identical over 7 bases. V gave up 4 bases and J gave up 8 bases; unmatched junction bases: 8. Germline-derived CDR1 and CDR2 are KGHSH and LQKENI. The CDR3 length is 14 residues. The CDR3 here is CASSQHNRGDEQFF. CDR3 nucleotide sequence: TGTGCCAGCTCACAACACAACAGGGGCGATGAGCAGTTCTTC. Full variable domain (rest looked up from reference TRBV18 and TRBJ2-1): NAGVMQNPRHLVRRRGQEARLRCSPMKGHSHVYWYRQLPEEGLKFMVYLQKENIIDESGMPKERFSAEFPKEGPSILRIQQVVRGDSAAYFCASSQHNRGDEQFFGPGTRLTVL.

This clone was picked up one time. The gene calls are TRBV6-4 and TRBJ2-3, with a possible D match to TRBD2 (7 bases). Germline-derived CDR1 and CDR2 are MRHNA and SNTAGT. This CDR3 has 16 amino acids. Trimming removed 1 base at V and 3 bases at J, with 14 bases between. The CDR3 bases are TGTGCCAGCAGTGACTGGGGGGGCCAAGGGACAGATACGCAGTATTTT. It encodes CASSDWGGQGTDTQYF.

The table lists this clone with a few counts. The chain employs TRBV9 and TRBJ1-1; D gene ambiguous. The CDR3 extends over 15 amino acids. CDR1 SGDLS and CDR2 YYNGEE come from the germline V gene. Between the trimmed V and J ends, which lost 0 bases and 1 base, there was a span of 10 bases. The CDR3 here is CASSVAGLPNTEAFF. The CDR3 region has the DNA TGTGCCAGCAGCGTAGCTGGACTGCCGAACACTGAAGCTTTCTTT.

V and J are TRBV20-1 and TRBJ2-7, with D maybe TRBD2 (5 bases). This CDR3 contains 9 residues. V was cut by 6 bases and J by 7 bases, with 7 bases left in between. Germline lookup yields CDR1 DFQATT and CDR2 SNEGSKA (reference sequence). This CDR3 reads CSAPGEQYF. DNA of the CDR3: TGCAGTGCACCGGGGGAGCAGTACTTC.

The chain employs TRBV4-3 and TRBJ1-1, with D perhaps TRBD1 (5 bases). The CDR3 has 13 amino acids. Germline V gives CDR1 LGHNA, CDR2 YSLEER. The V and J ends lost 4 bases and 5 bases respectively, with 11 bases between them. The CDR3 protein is CASSLTVGTEAFF. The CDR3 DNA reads TGCGCCAGCAGCCTGACAGTAGGGACTGAAGCTTTCTTT.

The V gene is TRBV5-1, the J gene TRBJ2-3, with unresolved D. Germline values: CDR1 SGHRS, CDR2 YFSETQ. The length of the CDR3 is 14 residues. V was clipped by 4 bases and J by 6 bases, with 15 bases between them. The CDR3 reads CASSPAPPRDTQYF. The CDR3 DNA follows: TGCGCCAGCAGCCCCGCTCCCCCCCGGGATACGCAGTATTTT.

CDR3: CASSYTDRGRNGYTF. The CDR3 DNA reads TGCGCCAGCAGCTATACAGACAGGGGACGAAATGGCTACACCTTC. The J gene is TRBJ1-2, the V gene TRBV5-1; 8 bases match TRBD1. The junction had 10 bases not matched to a gene; V was cut back by 3 bases and J by 6 bases. CDR3 length: 15 amino acids. Germline V gene data show CDR1 as SGHRS and CDR2 as YFSETQ.

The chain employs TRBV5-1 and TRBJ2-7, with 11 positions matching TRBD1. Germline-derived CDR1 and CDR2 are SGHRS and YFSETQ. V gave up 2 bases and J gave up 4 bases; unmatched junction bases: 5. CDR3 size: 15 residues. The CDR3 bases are TGCGCCAGCAGCTTAGGACAGGGGGCCGGGTACGAGCAGTACTTC. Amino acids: CASSLGQGAGYEQYF.

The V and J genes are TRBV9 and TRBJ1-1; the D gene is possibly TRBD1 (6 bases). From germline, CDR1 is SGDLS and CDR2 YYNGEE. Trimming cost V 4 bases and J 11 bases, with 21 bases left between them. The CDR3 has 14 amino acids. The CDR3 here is CASSPRQVVGAAFF. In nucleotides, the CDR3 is TGTGCCAGCAGCCCTCGACAGGTGGTGGGTGCGGCTTTCTTT.

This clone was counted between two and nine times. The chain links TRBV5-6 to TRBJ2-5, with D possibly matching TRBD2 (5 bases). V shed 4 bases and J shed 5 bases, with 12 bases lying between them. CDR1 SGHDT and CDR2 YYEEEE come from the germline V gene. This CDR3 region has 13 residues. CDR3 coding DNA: TGTGCCAGCAGCCACCGGGGTGGGGAGACCCAGTACTTC. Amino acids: CASSHRGGETQYF.

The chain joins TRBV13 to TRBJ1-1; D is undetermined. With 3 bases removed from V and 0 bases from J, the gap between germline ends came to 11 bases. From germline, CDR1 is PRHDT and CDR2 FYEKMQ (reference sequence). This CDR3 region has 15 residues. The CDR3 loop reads CASSFLVGVNTEAFF. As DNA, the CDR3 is TGTGCCAGCAGCTTTTTAGTGGGAGTGAACACTGAAGCTTTCTTT.

CDR3 residues: CASSLGSQEQFF. The CDR3 nucleotides are TGTGCCAGCAGCTTAGGTAGTCAAGAGCAGTTCTTC. V and J are TRBV7-8 and TRBJ2-1; D gene uncertain. With 1 base removed from V and 10 bases from J, the gap between germline ends came to 8 bases. CDR1 is SGHVS, CDR2 FQNEAQ, per germline. The CDR3 is made up of 12 amino acids.

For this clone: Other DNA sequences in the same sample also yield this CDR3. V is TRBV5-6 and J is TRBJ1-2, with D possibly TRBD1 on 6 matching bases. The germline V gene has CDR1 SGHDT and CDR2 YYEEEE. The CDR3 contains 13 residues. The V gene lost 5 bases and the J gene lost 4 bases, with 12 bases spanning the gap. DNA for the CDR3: TGTGCCAGCAGTCAAGGACAGCCCTATGGCTACACCTTC. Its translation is CASSQGQPYGYTF.

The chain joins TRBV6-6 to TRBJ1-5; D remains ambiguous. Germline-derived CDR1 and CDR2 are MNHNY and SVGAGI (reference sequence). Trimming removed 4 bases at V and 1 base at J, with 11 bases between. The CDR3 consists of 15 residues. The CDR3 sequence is CASSSSGASNQPQHF. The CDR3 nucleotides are TGTGCCAGCAGTTCGTCGGGAGCCAGCAATCAGCCCCAGCATTTT.

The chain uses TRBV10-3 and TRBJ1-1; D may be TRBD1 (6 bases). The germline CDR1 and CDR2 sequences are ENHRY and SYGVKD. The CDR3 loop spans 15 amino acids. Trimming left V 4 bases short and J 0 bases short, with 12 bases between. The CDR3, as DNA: TGTGCCATCAGTGCCTCGACAGGAGTGAACACTGAAGCTTTCTTT. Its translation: CAISASTGVNTEAFF.

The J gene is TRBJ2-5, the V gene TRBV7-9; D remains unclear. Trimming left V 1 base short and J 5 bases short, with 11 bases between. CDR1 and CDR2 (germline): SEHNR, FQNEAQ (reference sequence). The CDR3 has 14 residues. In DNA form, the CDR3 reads TGTGCCAGCAGCTTAGGTCAGGCCAGGGAGACCCAGTACTTC. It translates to CASSLGQARETQYF. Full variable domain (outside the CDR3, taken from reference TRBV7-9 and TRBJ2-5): DTGVSQNPRHKITKRGQNVTFRCDPISEHNRLYWYRQTLGQGPEFLTYFQNEAQLEKSRLLSDRFSAERPKGSFSTLEIQRTEQGDSAMYLCASSLGQARETQYFGPGTRLLVL.